The T cell receptor (beta chain) under discussion was sequenced for a study of beta chain features in type 1 diabetes. Expressed TCRB transcripts got sequenced, as all isolated RNA was reverse transcribed. Sequencing was performed with immunoSEQ multiplex PCR; in TCRdb, only in-frame clones are kept and a portion is missing. The sample includes 350,000 to 450,000 clones, about 15% of them seen just once. Germline-derived CDR1 and CDR2 are MDHEN and SYDVKM. This CDR3 comprises 15 residues. Losses at the gene ends were 6 bases for V and 5 bases for J; bases not matched to a gene: 11. This TCR was recovered from a woman aged 18-29 years in good health. The sequenced sample consisted of naive CD4+ T cells from blood. This chain uses TRBV28 with TRBJ2-7; 9 nucleotides agree with TRBD1. CDR3 coding DNA: TGTGCCAGCAGCCGGGCCGGGACAGGGTATCACGAGCAGTACTTC. Protein product: CASSRAGTGYHEQYF.